These 3 T cell receptor beta chains were all obtained from the same sample, sequenced in a study of identical twins. Using its own MiXCR run on the 5' RACE reads, TCRdb lists one record per CDR3 protein. In the table there are about 520,000 distinct CDR3 sequences, roughly a fifth of which are singletons. Another study also made use of these data, one on T cells expressing NK-cell markers.

The specimen was CD4+ T cells sorted from blood. The receptors derive from a woman aged 18-29 years in good health.

About this clonotype: One end of the junction fails to match germline, which may point to a read error. V is TRBV7-2 and J is TRBJ2-2; weak D call: TRBD1 (6 bases). This CDR3 spans 15 amino acids. Germline lookup yields CDR1 SGHTA and CDR2 FQGNSA. The CDR3 sequence is CASSSGQTNTGDLFF. For the CDR3, the DNA is TGTGCCAGCAGCTCCGGACAGACGAACACCGGGGATCTGTTTTTT. The full variable domain, its missing parts supplied by reference TRBV7-2 and TRBJ2-2, is GAGVSQSPSNKVTEKGKDVELRCDPISGHTALYWYRQSLGQGLEFLIYFQGNSAPDKSGLPSDRFSAERTGGSVSTLTIQRTQQEDSAVYLCASSSGQTNTGDLFFGEGSRLTVL.

The rearrangement uses TRBV10-1 and TRBJ2-7; D possibly corresponds to TRBD2 (6 bases). Trimming removed 9 bases at V and 3 bases at J, with 18 bases between. Germline V gene lookup returns CDR1 WNHNN and CDR2 SYGVQD (reference sequence). The CDR3 is made up of 14 amino acids. The CDR3 reads CASQATAGNYEQYF. As DNA, the CDR3 is TGCGCCAGTCAAGCCACGGCGGGGAACTACGAGCAGTACTTC.

This clonotype has only a few counts. V gene TRBV20-1 combines with J gene TRBJ1-5, with D perhaps matching TRBD1 (6 bases). Trimming took 0 bases from V and 2 from J, leaving 14 bases between them. CDR1 DFQATT and CDR2 SNEGSKA come from the germline V gene (reference sequence). CDR3 length: 16 residues. The DNA of the CDR3 is TGCAGTGCTAGAGAGAGTGGGGGCGTCGGCAATCAGCCCCAGCATTTT. As protein: CSARESGGVGNQPQHF.